This TCR beta chain was captured in a study of blood T cell repertoires in COVID-19. Study-wide background: PBMCs, B-cell-depleted T cells, or T cells were the source of the cDNA or gDNA that made up the material.

This clone was counted a few times. The data were produced by immunoSEQ multiplex PCR, yet TCRdb's version contains in-frame clones alone and is incomplete. In the table there are some 54,000 clones, around 85% of which are singletons. CDR1 and CDR2 from the germline V gene are SGHTA and FQGNSA. Trimming stripped 5 bases from V and 0 bases from J, with 19 bases between. The CDR3 spans 17 residues. The clonotype comes from a woman older than 75 with COVID-19, enrolled during active disease. Sequenced material: peripheral blood. The chain couples TRBV7-2 to TRBJ1-1; a possible D gene is TRBD1 (6 bases). CDR3 coding DNA: TGTGCCAGCAGCCCACAGGGAAATGAATGGATGAACACTGAAGCTTTCTTT. Amino acid sequence: CASSPQGNEWMNTEAFF.